These 5 T cell receptor beta chains came from one sample sequenced in a study of blood T cells in healthy people across ages. A sample-barcoded 5' primer and a J-beta primer mix were used in a second PCR of roughly 7 to 11 cycles. A single record per CDR3 protein comes from TCRdb applying MiXCR to the 5' RACE reads. The sample lists roughly 930,000 distinct CDR3 sequences, roughly 48% occurring once. The sequenced sample was blood. The receptors originated from a man between 25 and 39 years old in good health.

This clonotype showed up just a few times. The chain recombines TRBV6-1 with TRBJ2-7; 9 bases are a match to TRBD1. Germline V lookup: CDR1 MNHNS, CDR2 SASEGT. V lost 9 bases, J lost 3 bases, and 6 bases stayed unmatched. The CDR3 runs to 13 residues. The CDR3 bases are TGTGCCAGTCCCGGGACAGGGAGCTACGAGCAGTACTTC. Its protein product is CASPGTGSYEQYF.

This clonotype appeared a few times. V is TRBV7-9 and J is TRBJ1-1; D unresolved. The length of the CDR3 is 13 residues. Germline CDR1 SEHNR, CDR2 FQNEAQ (reference sequence). V was shortened by 5 bases and J by 2 bases, with 9 bases between the two germline ends. The CDR3 loop is CASSPRYNTEAFF. CDR3 DNA: TGTGCCAGCAGCCCCAGATATAACACTGAAGCTTTCTTT.

This clonotype was detected only a few times. The chain carries TRBV27 and TRBJ2-4, with 11 bases that match TRBD1. This CDR3 comprises 18 residues. After removal of 4 bases from V and 4 bases from J, the junction contained 12 bases not matched to a gene. Germline-derived CDR1 and CDR2 are MNHEY and SMNVEV (reference sequence). CDR3 nucleotides: TGTGCCAGCAGTTCACGCCCGGGACAGGGGGGAGGGAAAAACATTCAGTACTTC. Residues: CASSSRPGQGGGKNIQYF.

The V gene is TRBV11-3, the J gene TRBJ1-6; TRBD1 matches at 7 bases. CDR1 is SGHNT, CDR2 YENEEA, per germline. This CDR3 spans 14 amino acids. Losses at the gene ends were 1 base for V and 9 bases for J; bases not matched to a gene: 3. The CDR3 is CASSLGGGSSPLHF. The CDR3 region has the DNA TGTGCCAGCAGCTTAGGAGGGGGCAGTTCACCCCTCCACTTT.

This clonotype appeared a few times. The chain has TRBV7-3 and TRBJ2-4; possible D gene TRBD1, 6 bases. The V and J ends lost 1 base and 1 base respectively, with 11 bases between them. Germline assignment: CDR1 SGHTA and CDR2 FQGTGA. The CDR3 is made up of 16 amino acids. The CDR3 DNA reads as TGTGCCAGCAGCTTAAAGGGGGACGGGGCCAAAAACATTCAGTACTTC. Protein: CASSLKGDGAKNIQYF.